These 28 T cell receptor beta chains share one sample of origin, sequenced in a study of response to subunit inactivated influenza vaccine. TCRdb used MiXCR to reprocess the RT-PCR reads, holding one entry per CDR3 protein. The table lists 710,000 or so distinct CDR3 sequences, more than 15% of them singletons. The starting material was PBMCs from blood, obtained 11 to 12 days after vaccination. The receptors were sampled from a man aged 50-60 years who received an inactivated influenza vaccine.

In this sample, this clonotype turned up a few times. The chain is built from TRBV9 and TRBJ2-2; 7 nucleotides line up with TRBD2. The length of the CDR3 is 15 residues. The germline CDR1 and CDR2 sequences are SGDLS and YYNGEE. The V segment lost 4 bases and the J segment 2 bases; nucleotides outside the gene matches: 5. The CDR3 DNA reads as TGTGCCAGCAGCACGAGCGGGACTAACACCGGGGAGCTGTTTTTT. Protein sequence: CASSTSGTNTGELFF.

The chain links TRBV20-1 to TRBJ2-5, with no clear D. The CDR3 covers 15 residues. Germline V CDR1 and CDR2: DFQATT, SNEGSKA (reference sequence). The V gene lost 4 bases and the J gene lost 2 bases, with 17 bases spanning the gap. The CDR3 region has the DNA TGCAGTGCTACAAGTCCCTTCTCCATACAAGAGACCCAGTACTTC. This codes for CSATSPFSIQETQYF.

This clonotype was counted between two and nine times. The chain joins TRBV5-8 to TRBJ1-4, with a weak D call TRBD1 (6 bases). This CDR3 contains 16 residues. Germline lookup yields CDR1 SGHTS and CDR2 YDEGEE. V lost 0 bases and J lost 0, with 9 bases in between. The CDR3 loop reads CASSLGQATTNEKLFF. The CDR3 region has the DNA TGTGCCAGCAGCTTGGGACAGGCAACAACTAATGAAAAACTGTTTTTT. The variable domain in full, with the rest retrieved from reference TRBV5-8 and TRBJ1-4, is EAGVTQSPTHLIKTRGQQATLRCSPISGHTSVYWYQQALGLGLQFLLWYDEGEERNRGNFPPRFSGRQFPNYSSELNVNALELEDSALYLCASSLGQATTNEKLFFGSGTQLSVL.

The chain couples TRBV7-9 to TRBJ1-4, with TRBD1 matching 9 bases. The CDR3 is 15 residues long. The V gene's germline CDR1 is SEHNR and CDR2 FQNEAQ (reference sequence). The CDR3 region is CATRTGERTNEKLFF. Here the CDR3 DNA reads TGTGCAACCCGGACAGGGGAACGAACTAATGAAAAACTGTTTTTT.

In its sample, this clonotype was seen many times. The chain joins TRBV11-3 to TRBJ2-3, with TRBD2 matching 8 bases. With V trimmed by 3 bases and J by 0 bases, 5 bases remained unmatched. Germline V gene lookup returns CDR1 SGHNT and CDR2 YENEEA. This CDR3 region has 16 residues. CDR3 region: CASSLRLAGSTDTQYF. For the CDR3, the DNA is TGTGCCAGCAGCTTGCGGTTAGCGGGAAGCACAGATACGCAGTATTTT.

In its sample, this clonotype was seen many times. This rearrangement joins TRBV20-1 to TRBJ2-5; possible D gene TRBD2, 5 bases. Germline values: CDR1 DFQATT, CDR2 SNEGSKA (reference sequence). Trimming removed 6 bases from V and 7 bases from J, with 12 bases in between. The CDR3 loop spans 11 amino acids. The CDR3: CSARPGGTQYF. The CDR3 nucleotides read TGCAGTGCCCGTCCAGGAGGGACCCAGTACTTC.

The chain employs TRBV4-2 and TRBJ2-7; a weak D match, TRBD2 (5 bases). Trimming pared 3 bases from V and 7 bases from J, leaving 28 bases between. Germline CDR1 reads LGHNA; CDR2 reads YNFKEQ. The CDR3 totals 18 residues. The DNA for the CDR3 is TGTGCCAGCAGCCAGGGCATCACCCGGGATGGCGGGTTGCGAGAGCAGTACTTC. It encodes CASSQGITRDGGLREQYF.

In this sample, this clonotype turned up a few times. DNA of the CDR3: TGCGCCAGCAGCTCCACTACGCGACCTCTACTAGCGGGAGAAGAGGCTACGCAGTATTTT. Its protein is CASSSTTRPLLAGEEATQYF. This sequence joins TRBV5-1 and TRBJ2-3; 11 bases are shared with TRBD2. CDR3 length: 20 amino acids. From germline, CDR1 is SGHRS and CDR2 YFSETQ. Losses at the gene ends were 3 bases for V and 8 bases for J; bases not matched to a gene: 23.

In this sample, this clonotype turned up many times. The chain links TRBV5-5 to TRBJ1-4; D possibly corresponds to TRBD1 (5 bases). Trimming left V 2 bases short and J 4 bases short, with 12 bases between. The CDR3 runs to 15 residues. The V gene's germline CDR1 is SGHKS and CDR2 YYEKEE (reference sequence). The CDR3 DNA reads TGTGCCAGCAGCTTATCCGGGACCGTTAATGAAAAACTGTTTTTT. Encoded protein: CASSLSGTVNEKLFF.

The chain recombines TRBV7-2 with TRBJ2-7, with 9 bases identical to TRBD2. The CDR3 sequence is 18 residues long. After removal of 0 bases from V and 0 bases from J, the junction contained 9 bases not matched to a gene. Per the germline V gene, CDR1 is SGHTA and CDR2 is FQGNSA. CDR3 sequence reads: CASSLARLAGGISYEQYF. The CDR3 region has the DNA TGTGCCAGCAGCTTAGCCCGTTTGGCGGGAGGGATCTCCTACGAGCAGTACTTC.

A few counts support this clonotype. The chain employs TRBV20-1 and TRBJ2-3; weak D call: TRBD2 (6 bases). This CDR3 region has 14 residues. The germline V and J ends were trimmed by 1 base and 4 bases, with 12 bases remaining between them. Germline V CDR1 and CDR2: DFQATT, SNEGSKA (reference sequence). The CDR3 spells CSARVGGVADTQYF. As DNA, the CDR3 is TGCAGTGCTAGAGTTGGAGGGGTGGCAGATACGCAGTATTTT.

This CDR3 is CASSLAQADEQFF. CDR3 in DNA: TGTGCCAGCAGCTTAGCCCAAGCTGACGAGCAGTTCTTC. The V and J genes are TRBV7-6 and TRBJ2-1; no definite D call. V shed 0 bases and J shed 10 bases, with 10 bases lying between them. Germline V gene sequence: CDR1 SGHVS, CDR2 FNYEAQ. This CDR3 is 13 amino acids long.

The count of this clonotype is one. The gene calls are TRBV3-1 and TRBJ2-5, with 8 bases lining up with TRBD1. The CDR3 runs 15 residues. CDR1 is LGHDT, CDR2 YNNKEL, per germline (reference sequence). Unmatched junction bases numbered 6, after V lost 1 base and J lost 5 bases. The CDR3 DNA sequence: TGTGCCAGCAGCCAAGGGACAGGGTCATTGGAGACCCAGTACTTC. It specifies CASSQGTGSLETQYF.

The table lists this clonotype with many counts. The rearrangement joins TRBV10-2 to TRBJ2-1, with D perhaps TRBD2 (7 bases). Germline V gives CDR1 WSHSY, CDR2 SAAADI. The V end was cut by 2 bases, the J end by 7 bases, with 18 bases between. The CDR3 runs to 16 residues. CDR3 sequence (DNA): TGCGCCAGCAGTGAGATTGGGGGGGCGATCTATAATGAGCAGTTCTTC. This sequence encodes CASSEIGGAIYNEQFF.

The V call is TRBV6-1, the J call TRBJ2-3; 8 bases match TRBD1. Per the germline V gene, CDR1 is MNHNS and CDR2 is SASEGT. V dropped 4 bases and J dropped 4; count of bases not matched to a gene: 7. The CDR3 totals 15 residues. The CDR3 here is CASSGGQAGADTQYF. DNA of the CDR3: TGTGCCAGCAGTGGGGGACAGGCGGGCGCAGATACGCAGTATTTT.

This rearrangement joins TRBV12-3 or TRBV12-4 to TRBJ2-7, with D possibly being TRBD2 (6 bases). Deletions cut 6 bases from V and 1 base from J, with 13 bases between. The CDR3 is 14 amino acids. The CDR3 DNA reads TGTGCCAGCAGGAGGAGTAGCGGATCCTACGAGCAGTACTTC. It specifies CASRRSSGSYEQYF.

V and J are TRBV20-1 and TRBJ1-3, with D perhaps matching TRBD1 (6 bases). From germline, CDR1 is DFQATT and CDR2 SNEGSKA (reference sequence). V was cut by 8 bases and J by 7 bases, with 12 bases left in between. The CDR3 spans 11 residues. Here the CDR3 DNA reads TGCAGTACAAACAGGGAGAACACCATATATTTT. Protein: CSTNRENTIYF.

This clonotype was found a few times. The rearrangement joins TRBV12-3 or TRBV12-4 to TRBJ2-7; TRBD2 agrees at 7 bases. This CDR3 has 14 amino acids. After removal of 7 bases from V and 0 bases from J, the junction contained 6 bases not matched to a gene. The CDR3 DNA follows: TGTGCCAGCACCCCTAGCGGAAGCTCCTACGAGCAGTACTTC. Protein product: CASTPSGSSYEQYF.

This chain uses TRBV5-1 with TRBJ2-2; TRBD1 matches at 12 bases. Germline CDR1 reads SGHRS; CDR2 reads YFSETQ. With V trimmed by 5 bases and J by 7 bases, 6 bases remained unmatched. There are 15 residues in the CDR3. The CDR3 protein is CASRAGTGGIGELFF. DNA for the CDR3: TGCGCCAGCAGGGCCGGGACAGGGGGCATCGGGGAGCTGTTTTTT.

The table lists this clonotype with a few counts. This chain joins TRBV20-1 and TRBJ2-5; D may match TRBD1 or TRBD2 (5 bases each). The germline V gene has CDR1 DFQATT and CDR2 SNEGSKA (reference sequence). This CDR3 spans 14 amino acids. Trimming shortened V by 4 bases and J by 1 base, and 13 bases separated the two germline ends. The CDR3 sequence is CSATRDGRQETQYF. CDR3 DNA: TGCAGTGCTACCCGGGACGGACGCCAAGAGACCCAGTACTTC.

This clonotype occurred a few times. The rearrangement links TRBV6-2 or TRBV6-3 to TRBJ2-1; TRBD2 agrees at 12 bases. The CDR3 covers 16 residues. In germline, CDR1 is MNHEY, CDR2 SVGEGT. Germline trimming cut 7 bases from V and 5 bases from J; bases unmatched to any gene: 9. The CDR3 here is CASTRGSSGGDNEQFF. The CDR3 bases are TGTGCCAGCACCCGGGGGTCTAGCGGGGGGGACAATGAGCAGTTCTTC.

This chain uses TRBV12-3 or TRBV12-4 with TRBJ2-3, with unresolved D. This CDR3 contains 14 residues. Trimming stripped 2 bases from V and 0 bases from J, with 6 bases between. The CDR3 coding sequence is TGTGCCAGCAGTTTACTTGTTAGCACAGATACGCAGTATTTT. Protein: CASSLLVSTDTQYF.

The chain's CDR3 is CSARPGTGNQPQHF. CDR3 DNA sequence: TGCAGTGCTAGGCCAGGGACAGGCAATCAGCCCCAGCATTTT. The chain has TRBV20-1 and TRBJ1-5, with 7 bases identical to TRBD1. V trimming: 3 bases; J trimming: 2 bases; junction bases outside the gene matches: 4. Germline V lookup: CDR1 DFQATT, CDR2 SNEGSKA (reference sequence). CDR3 length: 14 residues.

This clonotype was seen a few times. The genes are TRBV6-1 and TRBJ2-5; tentatively, D is TRBD2 (5 bases). The CDR3 has 14 amino acids. Trimming cost V 5 bases and J 2 bases, with 12 bases left between them. Germline V gene data show CDR1 as MNHNS and CDR2 as SASEGT. Here the CDR3 reads CASSLSDIQETQYF. The CDR3 region has the DNA TGTGCCAGCAGTCTTAGCGACATTCAAGAGACCCAGTACTTC.

This clonotype has only a few counts. The V call is TRBV6-5, the J call TRBJ2-7; 7 bases fit TRBD1. The CDR3 covers 13 residues. The ends lost 0 bases at V and 9 bases at J; junction bases unmatched: 5. Germline CDR1 reads MNHEY; CDR2 reads SVGAGI. CDR3 amino acids: CASSYSWDRTQYF. CDR3 in DNA: TGTGCCAGCAGTTACTCTTGGGACAGAACGCAGTACTTC.

The chain is built from TRBV5-1 and TRBJ2-5; 10 bases line up with TRBD2. CDR1 and CDR2 from the germline V gene are SGHRS and YFSETQ. V lost 7 bases, J lost 4 bases, and 4 bases stayed unmatched. The CDR3 contains 13 residues. This CDR3 reads CASYSSGGETQYF. The DNA for the CDR3 is TGCGCCAGCTATTCTAGCGGGGGAGAGACCCAGTACTTC.

The chain couples TRBV7-9 to TRBJ1-2; maybe TRBD1 (6 bases). The ends were cut back, 8 bases at V and 0 bases at J, with 13 bases in the middle. Per germline, CDR1 SEHNR and CDR2 FQNEAQ (reference sequence). The CDR3 extends over 14 amino acids. Here the CDR3 reads CASLGGETNYGYTF. The CDR3 DNA follows: TGTGCCAGCCTTGGGGGCGAGACTAACTATGGCTACACCTTC.

This clonotype has more than one count but fewer than ten. This chain uses TRBV5-1 with TRBJ2-3; tentative D call: TRBD2 (6 bases). This CDR3 spans 13 amino acids. Germline lookup yields CDR1 SGHRS and CDR2 YFSETQ. V lost 0 bases to trimming and J lost 8 bases, with 10 bases between them. The chain's CDR3 is CASSLAVEGTQYF. As DNA, the CDR3 is TGCGCCAGCAGCTTGGCCGTGGAGGGTACGCAGTATTTT.